This T cell receptor beta chain was recovered during a study of T-cell reconstitution after alpha-beta-depleted transplantation in children. The study's findings and limits: From newly produced T cells came most of the T-cell counts and diversity one year after transplant.

Many counts were recorded for this clonotype. What it recognizes is unknown. Unique molecular identifiers were incorporated into the prepared TCRbeta library. TCRdb reprocessed the PCR reads via MiXCR and lists one record per CDR3 protein. The profile shows 600,000 or so distinct CDR3 sequences, roughly 24% of them singletons. The V end was cut by 2 bases, the J end by 1 base, with 11 bases between. The CDR3 has 15 amino acids. Sequencing was performed on PBMCs, mostly from graft donor cells, taken 360 days after TCRalphabeta/CD19-depleted stem cell transplant. The source is a boy less than two years old who had a stem cell transplant for acute myeloid leukemia, so the T cells may come from the graft donor. The rearrangement links TRBV12-3 or TRBV12-4 to TRBJ2-5, with TRBD1 as a possible D gene (5 bases). CDR3: CASSLWRQGQETQYF. As DNA, the CDR3 is TGTGCCAGCAGTTTATGGCGGCAGGGCCAAGAGACCCAGTACTTC.